This TCR beta chain is drawn from a study of blood T cell repertoires in COVID-19. Background on the study: Some COVID-19 samples were acute and others convalescent; all came from the United States, Italy and Spain. PBMCs, B-cell-depleted T cells, or T cells were the source of the cDNA or gDNA that made up the material.

Authors' processing steps: Reference gene primer amplification gave estimated nucleated cell counts. The method was immunoSEQ multiplex PCR; TCRdb's version includes in-frame clones alone and lacks a portion of them. Clone size and the V and J calls come from that table; the DNA yielded D and trimming. The table shows around 250,000 clones, with about 85% occurring only once. This receptor was taken from a man between 18 and 35 years old with active or convalescent COVID-19. The specimen sequenced was peripheral blood.

CDR3 sequence (DNA): TGTGCCAGCAGCCAAGTAGGCACCACCGGGCAGCCCCAGCATTTT. It translates to CASSQVGTTGQPQHF. The chain carries TRBV3-1 (or the pseudogene TRBV3-2) and TRBJ1-5; D is unclear. Trimming pared 1 base from V and 7 bases from J, leaving 14 bases between. The CDR3 length is 15 residues. The germline V gene has CDR1 LGHDT and CDR2 YNNKEL (reference sequence).